This TCR beta chain comes out of a study of blood T cell repertoires in COVID-19. Study information: COVID-19 samples from acute and convalescent phases originated in the United States, Italy and Spain.

In the original analysis: Estimated nucleated cell counts came from reference gene primer amplification. Profiling relied on immunoSEQ multiplex PCR, and the TCRdb table lists in-frame clones only, not all of them. The V and J calls and the clone size are those of that table, but D and trimming were determined from the DNA. The sample has about 170,000 clones, just under 95% seen once. The CDR3 has 18 residues. The germline V gene encodes CDR1 SGHVS and CDR2 FQNEAQ. Trimming at V came to 1 base and at J to 4 bases, leaving 10 bases not matched to a gene. V usage is TRBV7-8 and J usage is TRBJ2-5, with 12 nucleotides matching TRBD2. Sequencing was done on a sample of peripheral blood. The TCR comes from a woman aged 45-60 years with acute or convalescent COVID-19. The CDR3 DNA reads TGTGCCAGCAGCTTAGGCAGGATACTAGCGGGGGGTGGAGAGACCCAGTACTTC. Translating gives CASSLGRILAGGGETQYF. Full variable domain (missing parts from reference TRBV7-8 and TRBJ2-5): GAGVSQSPRYKVAKRGQDVALRCDPISGHVSLFWYQQALGQGPEFLTYFQNEAQLDKSGLPSDRFFAERPEGSVSTLKIQRTQQEDSAVYLCASSLGRILAGGGETQYFGPGTRLLVL.